The 30 T cell receptor beta chains presented below share a single source sample, sequenced in a study of shared clonotypes between healthy human individuals. Produced via immunoSEQ multiplex PCR; TCRdb's table is partial and in-frame only. The table shows about 1,800,000 clones, with about 95% occurring only once. Naive CD8 cells were CD45RO-negative, positively selected for CCR7, excluding terminally differentiated effector memory CD45RA+ cells. The specimen was naive CD8+ T cells sorted from blood. The receptors were gathered from a man between 18 and 35 years old in good health.

This clone was seen once. Distinct nucleotide sequences in the sample also encode this CDR3. This chain joins TRBV27 and TRBJ2-2, with D uncertain. This CDR3 is 12 amino acids long. Trimming stripped 3 bases from V and 4 bases from J, with 3 bases between. Germline V lookup: CDR1 MNHEY, CDR2 SMNVEV (reference sequence). DNA of the CDR3: TGTGCCAGCAGTTTTAGCACCGGGGAGCTGTTTTTT. Translating it yields CASSFSTGELFF.

The chain is built from TRBV27 and TRBJ2-7, with D tentatively TRBD1 or TRBD2 (5 bases each). CDR1 MNHEY and CDR2 SMNVEV come from the germline V gene (reference sequence). The CDR3 runs to 15 residues. Trimming removed 5 bases at V and 9 bases at J, with 23 bases between. The DNA of the CDR3 is TGTGCCAGCAGTCCCGGGGCAGGGAGCCCACTAGGGCAGTACTTC. Translated: CASSPGAGSPLGQYF.

This chain links TRBV28 with TRBJ2-3, with 9 bases identical to TRBD1. V lost 5 bases to trimming and J lost 4 bases; unmatched junction nucleotides: 10. The CDR3 loop spans 16 amino acids. The germline V gene has CDR1 MDHEN and CDR2 SYDVKM. CDR3 protein: CASSPGQGPSPDTQYF. CDR3 nucleotides: TGTGCCAGCAGTCCTGGACAGGGGCCATCGCCAGATACGCAGTATTTT.

The V and J genes are TRBV7-9 and TRBJ1-4; maybe TRBD1 (5 bases). CDR3 length equals 15 residues. V was trimmed by 5 bases and J by 3 bases, leaving 13 bases between them. CDR1 is SEHNR and CDR2 is FQNEAQ in the germline V gene (reference sequence). The CDR3 DNA follows: TGTGCCAGCAGCCCCGGGTGGGGCTCTAATGAAAAACTGTTTTTT. Translating it yields CASSPGWGSNEKLFF.

Worth noting for this clone: This sample also contains other DNA sequences that code for the same CDR3. The gene calls are TRBV4-1 and TRBJ1-1; D remains unclear. V was trimmed by 0 bases and J by 5 bases, leaving 7 bases between them. Germline-derived CDR1 and CDR2 are MGHRA and YSYEKL. CDR3 length equals 13 residues. The CDR3 spells CASSQDVGTEAFF. CDR3 bases: TGCGCCAGCAGCCAAGATGTAGGGACTGAAGCTTTCTTT.

The chain recombines TRBV5-4 with TRBJ2-7; 11 bases line up with TRBD2. The germline V gene encodes CDR1 SGHNT and CDR2 YYREEE (reference sequence). V dropped 6 bases and J dropped 0; count of bases not matched to a gene: 5. This CDR3 has 15 amino acids. DNA for the CDR3: TGTGCCAGCATCGGCGGGACTAGCGGCTCCTACGAGCAGTACTTC. Its translation: CASIGGTSGSYEQYF.

The genes are TRBV5-6 and TRBJ1-1; D is ambiguous. The V end was cut by 2 bases, the J end by 1 base, with 9 bases between. This CDR3 has 14 amino acids. Germline V gives CDR1 SGHDT, CDR2 YYEEEE. The CDR3 spells CASSLGPTNTEAFF. The CDR3 DNA is TGTGCCAGCAGCTTAGGTCCGACGAACACTGAAGCTTTCTTT.

A single count supports this clone. This rearrangement joins TRBV7-9 to TRBJ2-7, with 8 bases lining up with TRBD1. Looked up from germline, CDR1 is SEHNR and CDR2 is FQNEAQ (reference sequence). V dropped 5 bases and J dropped 2; count of bases not matched to a gene: 8. This CDR3 spans 15 amino acids. CDR3 in DNA: TGTGCCAGCAGCCGTCCGGGACAGGATACCTACGAGCAGTACTTC. This gives the protein CASSRPGQDTYEQYF.

The rearrangement joins TRBV6-1 to TRBJ2-3; TRBD2 aligns across 7 bases. Germline CDR1 is MNHNS and CDR2 is SASEGT. This CDR3 region has 16 residues. Trimming cost V 2 bases and J 5 bases; bases outside gene matches: 10. CDR3 nucleotides: TGTGCCAGCAGTGAATGGGGGGGAGGTCGGGAAGATACGCAGTATTTT. Amino acids: CASSEWGGGREDTQYF.

The chain is built from TRBV7-8 and TRBJ1-6; D unclear. The CDR3 has 14 amino acids. Germline-derived CDR1 and CDR2 are SGHVS and FQNEAQ. Trimming cost V 2 bases and J 10 bases, with 12 bases left between them. CDR3 sequence reads: CASSLLQPGSPLHF. CDR3 sequence (DNA): TGTGCCAGCAGCTTACTGCAGCCCGGCTCACCCCTCCACTTT. The full variable domain, with the rest looked up from reference TRBV7-8 and TRBJ1-6, is GAGVSQSPRYKVAKRGQDVALRCDPISGHVSLFWYQQALGQGPEFLTYFQNEAQLDKSGLPSDRFFAERPEGSVSTLKIQRTQQEDSAVYLCASSLLQPGSPLHFGNGTRLTVT.

The rearrangement joins TRBV27 to TRBJ2-7; the D gene is possibly TRBD2 (5 bases). CDR1 MNHEY and CDR2 SMNVEV come from the germline V gene (reference sequence). Deletions cut 0 bases from V and 6 bases from J, with 9 bases between. This CDR3 comprises 13 residues. The CDR3 is CASSLSEASEQYF. The CDR3 nucleotides read TGTGCCAGCAGTTTATCGGAGGCAAGCGAGCAGTACTTC.

The J gene is TRBJ2-2, the V gene TRBV2; D is unclear. Germline V gives CDR1 SNHLY, CDR2 FYNNEI. The CDR3 runs to 15 residues. V lost 2 bases and J lost 5, with 12 bases in between. The DNA for the CDR3 is TGTGCCAGCAGTGAACGATTTCCTTGGACCGGGGAGCTGTTTTTT. Encoded protein: CASSERFPWTGELFF.

The chain uses TRBV4-1 and TRBJ1-1; a possible D gene is TRBD1 (5 bases). Germline CDR1 and CDR2: MGHRA and YSYEKL. The CDR3 consists of 15 residues. The ends were cut back, 6 bases at V and 3 bases at J, with 17 bases in the middle. The CDR3 DNA reads as TGCGCCAGCAGAACTCGCCAGGGATCGGACACTGAAGCTTTCTTT. Translation gives CASRTRQGSDTEAFF.

In this sample, this clone turned up once. The chain recombines TRBV6-4 with TRBJ2-7; 10 nucleotides align to TRBD2. CDR1 MRHNA and CDR2 SNTAGT come from the germline V gene. V shed 7 bases and J 2 bases; nucleotides not matched to a gene: 17. CDR3 length: 18 residues. The CDR3 loop reads CASTWVTSGTSATYEQYF. CDR3 nucleotide sequence: TGTGCCAGCACTTGGGTTACTTCCGGGACTAGCGCCACCTACGAGCAGTACTTC.

V gene TRBV5-4 combines with J gene TRBJ2-7, with D tentatively TRBD1 or TRBD2 (6 bases each). With 4 bases removed from V and 0 bases from J, the gap between germline ends came to 8 bases. The CDR3 has 13 amino acids. Germline CDR1 and CDR2: SGHNT and YYREEE (reference sequence). This CDR3 reads CASSTGASYEQYF. In DNA, the CDR3 is TGTGCCAGCAGCACGGGGGCCTCCTACGAGCAGTACTTC.

This clone was counted a single time. This sample includes further DNA sequences coding for the same CDR3. The V gene is TRBV6-5, the J gene TRBJ2-7; D remains ambiguous. The CDR3 contains 11 residues. Trimming stripped 8 bases from V and 4 bases from J, with 9 bases between. Germline V CDR1 and CDR2: MNHEY, SVGAGI. The CDR3 reads CASGASYEQYF. CDR3 bases: TGTGCCAGCGGAGCTAGTTACGAGCAGTACTTC.

The rearrangement links TRBV21-1 to TRBJ2-1; TRBD2, the table's D call, was not compared with the DNA. TRBV21-1 is noted as a pseudogene. This CDR3 region has 12 residues. CDR3 nucleotides: TGTGCCAGCAGCAAAGTGGGGAGAGAGGCGTTCTTC. This translates into CASSKVGREAFF.

This chain uses TRBV7-9 with TRBJ1-5; no clear D gene. V gave up 5 bases and J gave up 7 bases, with 15 bases separating them. The CDR3 extends over 14 amino acids. Germline V gene sequence: CDR1 SEHNR, CDR2 FQNEAQ (reference sequence). CDR3 in DNA: TGTGCCAGCAGCCCCCCGGGAGTTGCCCAGCCCCAGCATTTT. Protein sequence: CASSPPGVAQPQHF.

This chain links TRBV7-9 with TRBJ1-1; D remains ambiguous. The V end lost 4 bases, the J end lost 11 bases, and 14 bases lay between the germline ends. Germline V gene data show CDR1 as SEHNR and CDR2 as FQNEAQ (reference sequence). This CDR3 contains 12 residues. Written as DNA, the CDR3 is TGTGCCAGCAGCTACGAGAGTGTTCTGGCTTTCTTT. This sequence encodes CASSYESVLAFF.

V gene TRBV4-1 combines with J gene TRBJ2-7; D gene ambiguous. Germline CDR1 and CDR2: MGHRA and YSYEKL. The CDR3 extends over 14 amino acids. V was trimmed by 2 bases and J by 2 bases, leaving 10 bases between them. The CDR3 DNA is TGCGCCAGCAGCCAAAAACTGAGTACCTACGAGCAGTACTTC. Its protein product is CASSQKLSTYEQYF.

The CDR3 nucleotides read TGCGCCAGCAGCCAAGCCTGGGGAGACTACGAGCAGTACTTC. This encodes CASSQAWGDYEQYF. The rearrangement uses TRBV4-3 and TRBJ2-7, with D perhaps TRBD2 (5 bases). V lost 1 base to trimming and J lost 3 bases, with 10 bases between them. Germline lookup yields CDR1 LGHNA and CDR2 YSLEER. CDR3 length equals 14 residues.

Here the CDR3 DNA reads TGCGCCAGCAGTCCCGGACTAGCATGGGACAATGAGCAGTTCTTC. This codes for CASSPGLAWDNEQFF. V and J are TRBV5-1 and TRBJ2-1, with 8 bases fitting TRBD2. Germline lookup yields CDR1 SGHRS and CDR2 YFSETQ. The CDR3 has 15 residues. With V trimmed by 5 bases and J by 5 bases, 9 bases remained unmatched.

This sequence joins TRBV4-1 and TRBJ2-3; 11 nucleotides line up with TRBD2. V shed 3 bases, J shed 5 bases, and the junction held 7 bases outside the gene matches. CDR1 is MGHRA and CDR2 is YSYEKL in the germline V gene. The length of the CDR3 is 16 residues. The CDR3 DNA sequence: TGCGCCAGCAGCCAGTTACTAGCGGGAGTGGGAGATACGCAGTATTTT. This gives the protein CASSQLLAGVGDTQYF.

The chain is built from TRBV4-1 and TRBJ1-6, with D hard to call. The CDR3 runs to 15 residues. Germline V gene lookup returns CDR1 MGHRA and CDR2 YSYEKL. V dropped 2 bases and J dropped 3 bases, with 8 bases sitting between them. CDR3 region: CASSQTYGYNSPLHF. DNA of the CDR3: TGCGCCAGCAGCCAAACTTACGGCTATAATTCACCCCTCCACTTT.

The V and J genes are TRBV14 and TRBJ2-5; 7 nucleotides align to TRBD1. With V trimmed by 2 bases and J by 5 bases, 8 bases remained unmatched. Germline loops: CDR1 SGHDN, CDR2 FVKESK. The CDR3 totals 15 residues. The CDR3 protein is CASSQHDRAIETQYF. CDR3 DNA sequence: TGTGCCAGCAGCCAACATGACAGGGCGATCGAGACCCAGTACTTC.

This chain uses TRBV28 with TRBJ2-7; perhaps TRBD1 as D (7 bases). Per the germline V gene, CDR1 is MDHEN and CDR2 is SYDVKM. This CDR3 has 15 amino acids. Trimming removed 3 bases from V and 2 bases from J, with 14 bases in between. The CDR3 nucleotides are TGTGCCAGCAGTTTTGGAGGGGGCAGAACCTACGAGCAGTACTTC. Its translation is CASSFGGGRTYEQYF.

The gene calls are TRBV10-2 and TRBJ2-7; D gene uncertain. V shed 4 bases and J shed 1 base, with 8 bases lying between them. The germline gives CDR1 WSHSY, CDR2 SAAADI. This CDR3 contains 13 residues. CDR3 nucleotides: TGCGCCAGCAGTGGGCCTCTATCCTACGAGCAGTACTTC. It codes for CASSGPLSYEQYF.

The chain is built from TRBV5-6 and TRBJ2-3, with unresolved D. Germline V gene sequence: CDR1 SGHDT, CDR2 YYEEEE. The CDR3 covers 15 residues. Trimming took off 2 bases at V and 2 bases at J, with 12 bases between the two ends. CDR3 DNA sequence: TGTGCCAGCAGCTTCCCTTCGGGCCTCACAGATACGCAGTATTTT. It is translated as CASSFPSGLTDTQYF.

The chain is built from TRBV6-5 and TRBJ2-7, with TRBD1 matching 7 bases. Germline CDR1 is MNHEY and CDR2 is SVGAGI. CDR3 length: 15 residues. V lost 0 bases to trimming and J lost 5 bases; unmatched junction nucleotides: 7. As DNA, the CDR3 is TGTGCCAGCAGTTACTCGGCAGGGGGAACGGACGAGCAGTACTTC. Translation gives CASSYSAGGTDEQYF.

The rearrangement uses TRBV5-4 and TRBJ2-5; tentative D call: TRBD2 (5 bases). The CDR3 sequence is 14 residues long. The germline CDR1 and CDR2 sequences are SGHNT and YYREEE (reference sequence). Trimming pared 0 bases from V and 5 bases from J, leaving 11 bases between. The CDR3 DNA follows: TGTGCCAGCAGCTTGGGTCCGGGGATCGAGACCCAGTACTTC. It codes for CASSLGPGIETQYF. The full variable domain, with the rest looked up from reference TRBV5-4 and TRBJ2-5, is ETGVTQSPTHLIKTRGQQVTLRCSSQSGHNTVSWYQQALGQGPQFIFQYYREEENGRGNFPPRFSGLQFPNYSSELNVNALELDDSALYLCASSLGPGIETQYFGPGTRLLVL.